Each of the 24 T cell receptor beta chains below was sequenced from the same sample in a study of cytomegalovirus exposure and HLA in healthy donors. Vbeta (60) and Jbeta (13) primers were used in the PCR. Libraries were prepared by immunoSEQ multiplex PCR; TCRdb keeps only in-frame clonotypes and omits some of them. Of about 130,000 clones in the sample, 80% are singletons; the top ten hold over 2%. The sequenced sample was PBMCs. Source of these receptors: a man aged 30-40 years in good health and CMV-seronegative.

The V call is TRBV5-1, the J call TRBJ2-7; possibly TRBD1 for D (6 bases). Trimming removed 1 base at V and 0 bases at J, with 8 bases between. This CDR3 region has 14 residues. The germline V gene encodes CDR1 SGHRS and CDR2 YFSETQ. Here the CDR3 reads CASSLRGNSYEQYF. The CDR3, as DNA: TGCGCCAGCAGCTTGAGGGGGAACTCCTACGAGCAGTACTTC.

V usage is TRBV4-3 and J usage is TRBJ2-5; tentative D call: TRBD1 (5 bases). Trimming took off 0 bases at V and 5 bases at J, with 13 bases between the two ends. The germline CDR1 and CDR2 sequences are LGHNA and YSLEER. The CDR3 length is 15 residues. This CDR3 is CASSQDWGAPETQYF. As DNA, the CDR3 is TGCGCCAGCAGCCAAGATTGGGGCGCCCCGGAGACCCAGTACTTC.

The rearrangement links TRBV19 to TRBJ1-2, with D possibly being TRBD1 (6 bases). Trimming shortened V by 5 bases and J by 3 bases, and 16 bases separated the two germline ends. Germline V gives CDR1 LNHDA, CDR2 SQIVND (reference sequence). This CDR3 region has 15 residues. As DNA, the CDR3 is TGTGCCAGTAGTCGTACAGGGCCCGGAGACTATGGCTACACCTTC. Translating gives CASSRTGPGDYGYTF. Full variable domain (remainder filled in from reference TRBV19 and TRBJ1-2): DGGITQSPKYLFRKEGQNVTLSCEQNLNHDAMYWYRQDPGQGLRLIYYSQIVNDFQKGDIAEGYSVSREKKESFPLTVTSAQKNPTAFYLCASSRTGPGDYGYTFGSGTRLTVV.

V is TRBV6-5 and J is TRBJ2-2, with D maybe TRBD2 (6 bases). V lost 7 bases and J 7 bases, leaving 16 bases between the germline ends. The CDR3 is 14 amino acids. CDR1 MNHEY and CDR2 SVGAGI come from the germline V gene. The CDR3 DNA sequence: TGTGCCAGCACTCTAGGAGGGCCCGGCGGGGAGCTGTTTTTT. Translation: CASTLGGPGGELFF.

The chain carries TRBV7-9 and TRBJ2-5; 7 bases fit TRBD2. Losses at the gene ends were 8 bases for V and 5 bases for J; bases not matched to a gene: 8. Germline V gives CDR1 SEHNR, CDR2 FQNEAQ (reference sequence). The CDR3 is 13 amino acids. CDR3 sequence: CASHRGVEETQYF. The CDR3 bases are TGTGCCAGCCACCGGGGGGTAGAGGAGACCCAGTACTTC. The entire variable domain, with the rest obtained from reference TRBV7-9 and TRBJ2-5, is as follows: DTGVSQNPRHKITKRGQNVTFRCDPISEHNRLYWYRQTLGQGPEFLTYFQNEAQLEKSRLLSDRFSAERPKGSFSTLEIQRTEQGDSAMYLCASHRGVEETQYFGPGTRLLVL.

The chain combines TRBV30 with TRBJ1-4; D remains unclear. The length of the CDR3 is 11 residues. Germline V gene lookup returns CDR1 GTSNPN and CDR2 SVGIG (reference sequence). V was clipped by 5 bases and J by 3 bases, with 4 bases between them. The CDR3, as DNA: TGTGCCTGGTTCTCTAATGAAAAACTGTTTTTT. It is translated as CAWFSNEKLFF.

The chain joins TRBV5-5 to TRBJ1-1; D is perhaps TRBD1 (6 bases). Germline V gene data show CDR1 as SGHKS and CDR2 as YYEKEE (reference sequence). The CDR3 spans 14 residues. V was cut by 2 bases and J by 7 bases, with 15 bases left in between. CDR3 in amino acids: CASSLYGQMGEAFF. In DNA, the CDR3 is TGTGCCAGCAGCTTATATGGACAGATGGGTGAAGCTTTCTTT. The whole variable domain, filled in from reference TRBV5-5 and TRBJ1-1, reads DAGVTQSPTHLIKTRGQQVTLRCSPISGHKSVSWYQQVLGQGPQFIFQYYEKEERGRGNFPDRFSARQFPNYSSELNVNALLLGDSALYLCASSLYGQMGEAFFGQGTRLTVV.

The chain employs TRBV11-2 and TRBJ2-1; 8 bases are shared with TRBD2. The CDR3 sequence is 13 residues long. The germline gives CDR1 SGHAT, CDR2 FQNNGV. Losses at the gene ends were 5 bases for V and 10 bases for J; bases not matched to a gene: 7. The CDR3 nucleotides read TGTGCCAGCAGCCGTGGACTAGCAGACGAGCAGTTCTTC. Translation gives CASSRGLADEQFF.

The chain joins TRBV7-9 to TRBJ1-2; tentative D call: TRBD1 (5 bases). The CDR3 is 16 amino acids. Germline CDR1 reads SEHNR; CDR2 reads FQNEAQ (reference sequence). V lost 7 bases, J lost 0 bases, and 18 bases lay in between. CDR3 nucleotides: TGTGCCAGCACCCTGGGGGGGAGCCCGACTAACTATGGCTACACCTTC. Translation: CASTLGGSPTNYGYTF.

Comments on this clone: Different DNA sequences within this sample yield the same CDR3. The V call is TRBV5-6, the J call TRBJ2-1, with no clear D. There are 12 residues in the CDR3. The ends were cut back, 0 bases at V and 6 bases at J, with 4 bases in the middle. Per the germline V gene, CDR1 is SGHDT and CDR2 is YYEEEE. The CDR3 DNA reads TGTGCCAGCAGCTTGGTGAGCAATGAGCAGTTCTTC. This encodes CASSLVSNEQFF.

With respect to this clone: Mismatch with germline at one junction end may stem from a read error. V and J are TRBV6-5 and TRBJ1-2, with D possibly being TRBD1 (5 bases). The germline CDR1 and CDR2 sequences are MNHEY and SVGAGI. The CDR3 covers 11 residues. The CDR3: CASSYSGGEAF. CDR3 sequence (DNA): TGTGCCAGCAGTTACTCGGGGGGGGAGGCCTTC.

The rearrangement links TRBV19 to TRBJ2-2; TRBD2 agrees at 8 bases. CDR3 length: 17 amino acids. The junction had 15 bases not matched to a gene; V was cut back by 5 bases and J by 7 bases. In germline, CDR1 is LNHDA, CDR2 SQIVND (reference sequence). Written as DNA, the CDR3 is TGTGCCAGTAGTCCCCGGAGGACTAGCTTAGACATCGGGGAGCTGTTTTTT. Translating it yields CASSPRRTSLDIGELFF.

The V and J genes are TRBV7-8 and TRBJ1-2; a weak D match, TRBD1 (6 bases). The CDR3 is made up of 13 amino acids. V lost 4 bases, J lost 8 bases, and 14 bases lay in between. Germline V gene lookup returns CDR1 SGHVS and CDR2 FQNEAQ. CDR3 amino acids: CASSSAGGAGYTF. CDR3 DNA: TGTGCCAGCAGCTCCGCCGGGGGGGCAGGCTACACCTTC.

The chain joins TRBV18 to TRBJ1-6; D remains ambiguous. The CDR3 extends over 16 amino acids. Germline V CDR1 and CDR2: KGHSH, LQKENI. With 3 bases removed from V and 9 bases from J, the gap between germline ends came to 18 bases. The DNA of the CDR3 is TGTGCCAGCTCACCCCGACCGGGAATATCAGGTTCACCCCTCCACTTT. Residues: CASSPRPGISGSPLHF.

J is TRBJ2-3 and V is TRBV30, with TRBD2 matching 10 bases. Trimming cost V 2 bases and J 3 bases; bases outside gene matches: 2. This CDR3 contains 14 residues. CDR1 is GTSNPN and CDR2 is SVGIG in the germline V gene (reference sequence). The CDR3 coding sequence is TGTGCCTGGAGTTCAGCGGGAGGGACAGATACGCAGTATTTT. It specifies CAWSSAGGTDTQYF. The whole variable domain, filled in from reference TRBV30 and TRBJ2-3, reads SQTIHQWPATLVQPVGSPLSLECTVEGTSNPNLYWYRQAAGRGLQLLFYSVGIGQISSEVPQNLSASRPQDRQFILSSKKLLLSDSGFYLCAWSSAGGTDTQYFGPGTRLTVL.

The chain recombines TRBV5-1 with TRBJ1-1; TRBD1 agrees at 7 bases. The junction had 3 bases not matched to a gene; V was cut back by 4 bases and J by 0 bases. This CDR3 is built from 14 residues. In germline, CDR1 is SGHRS, CDR2 YFSETQ. CDR3 loop: CASSPGTVNTEAFF. The DNA for the CDR3 is TGCGCCAGCAGCCCCGGGACAGTGAACACTGAAGCTTTCTTT.

CDR3 residues: CAISLGRGTNTGELFF. CDR3 nucleotides: TGTGCCATCAGTCTAGGACGGGGGACGAACACCGGGGAGCTGTTTTTT. The chain joins TRBV10-3 to TRBJ2-2, with D tentatively TRBD2 (6 bases). Germline CDR1 reads ENHRY; CDR2 reads SYGVKD. Trimming removed 5 bases at V and 0 bases at J, with 13 bases between. The CDR3 is made up of 16 amino acids.

This chain links TRBV7-2 with TRBJ1-5; TRBD1 aligns across 10 bases. CDR3 length: 16 amino acids. V shed 5 bases and J 1 base; nucleotides not matched to a gene: 5. Germline V gives CDR1 SGHTA, CDR2 FQGNSA. Here the CDR3 reads CASSRTGGSSNQPQHF. CDR3 bases: TGTGCCAGCAGCCGGACAGGGGGGTCAAGCAATCAGCCCCAGCATTTT.

This clone was counted only a few times. This chain joins TRBV5-4 and TRBJ2-7; 7 bases are a match to TRBD1. Losses at the gene ends were 4 bases for V and 6 bases for J; bases not matched to a gene: 13. Looked up from germline, CDR1 is SGHNT and CDR2 is YYREEE (reference sequence). The CDR3 extends over 15 amino acids. In DNA, the CDR3 is TGTGCCAGCAGCCGCCTTGGGACAGATGTAGCCGAGCAGTACTTC. Its translation: CASSRLGTDVAEQYF.

The rearrangement joins TRBV11-3 to TRBJ2-1; no clear D gene. Trimming removed 3 bases from V and 9 bases from J, with 9 bases in between. The CDR3 has 12 amino acids. The germline V gene encodes CDR1 SGHNT and CDR2 YENEEA. The CDR3 coding sequence is TGTGCCAGCAGCTTCGCATTCGGTGAGCAGTTCTTC. It encodes CASSFAFGEQFF.

This clone was seen a single time. This rearrangement joins TRBV6-5 to TRBJ2-3, with TRBD2 matching over 7 bases. Germline V CDR1 and CDR2: MNHEY, SVGAGI. The CDR3 extends over 16 amino acids. The V segment lost 0 bases and the J segment 5 bases; nucleotides outside the gene matches: 8. The CDR3 DNA reads as TGTGCCAGCAGTTACTCGATAGCTAGCGGATTAGATACGCAGTATTTT. Protein: CASSYSIASGLDTQYF.

DNA of the CDR3: TGTGCCGCTTGGCGGGAGGGTGCAGATACGCAGTATTTT. It codes for CAAWREGADTQYF. The V and J genes are TRBV10-3 and TRBJ2-3, with TRBD2 identical over 9 bases. J was trimmed by 4 bases and V by 11 bases; bases with no gene match: 7. The CDR3 contains 13 residues. In germline, CDR1 is ENHRY, CDR2 SYGVKD.

This clone was detected a few times. The V and J genes are TRBV5-1 and TRBJ2-7, with D possibly being TRBD2 (5 bases). Germline V gene sequence: CDR1 SGHRS, CDR2 YFSETQ. The CDR3 length is 12 residues. V shed 2 bases and J shed 6 bases, with 9 bases lying between them. This CDR3 reads CASSFGGSEQYF. DNA of the CDR3: TGCGCCAGCAGCTTTGGAGGTAGCGAGCAGTACTTC.

The chain uses TRBV7-9 and TRBJ2-1, with TRBD1 matching over 9 bases. The V gene end was trimmed by 5 bases and the J gene end by 2 bases; junction bases not matched to a gene: 7. The germline gives CDR1 SEHNR, CDR2 FQNEAQ (reference sequence). The CDR3 is 16 residues long. For the CDR3, the DNA is TGTGCCAGCAGCGCTCCGGGACAGGGTCCCTACAATGAGCAGTTCTTC. Protein product: CASSAPGQGPYNEQFF.